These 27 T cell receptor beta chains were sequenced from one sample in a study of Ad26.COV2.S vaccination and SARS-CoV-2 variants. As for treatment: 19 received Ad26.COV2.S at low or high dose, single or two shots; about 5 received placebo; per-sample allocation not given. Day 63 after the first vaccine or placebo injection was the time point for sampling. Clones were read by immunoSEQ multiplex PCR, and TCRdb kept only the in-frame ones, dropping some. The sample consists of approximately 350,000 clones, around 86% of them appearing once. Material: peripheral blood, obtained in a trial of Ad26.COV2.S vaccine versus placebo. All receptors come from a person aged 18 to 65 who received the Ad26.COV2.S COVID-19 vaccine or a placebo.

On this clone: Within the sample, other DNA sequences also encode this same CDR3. The CDR3 sequence: CASSVGSTYEQYF. The CDR3, as DNA: TGTGCCAGCAGCGTAGGCAGCACCTACGAGCAGTACTTC. The chain has TRBV9 and TRBJ2-7, with no clear D. The CDR3 loop spans 13 amino acids. The germline V gene has CDR1 SGDLS and CDR2 YYNGEE. Trimming cost V 0 bases and J 2 bases, with 6 bases left between them. Full variable domain (missing parts from reference TRBV9 and TRBJ2-7): DSGVTQTPKHLITATGQRVTLRCSPRSGDLSVYWYQQSLDQGLQFLIQYYNGEERAKGNILERFSAQQFPDLHSELNLSSLELGDSALYFCASSVGSTYEQYFGPGTRLTVT.

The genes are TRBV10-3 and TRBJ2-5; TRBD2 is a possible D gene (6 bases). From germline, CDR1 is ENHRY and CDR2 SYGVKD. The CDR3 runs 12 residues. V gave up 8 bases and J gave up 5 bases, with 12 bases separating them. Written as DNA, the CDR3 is TGTGCCATCGGCGGGGAGTTGGAGACCCAGTACTTC. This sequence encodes CAIGGELETQYF.

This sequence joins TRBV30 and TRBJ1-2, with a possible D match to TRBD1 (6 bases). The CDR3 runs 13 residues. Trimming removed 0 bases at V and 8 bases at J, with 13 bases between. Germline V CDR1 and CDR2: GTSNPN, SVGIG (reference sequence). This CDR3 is CAWSVGRGWGYTF. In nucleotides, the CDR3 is TGTGCCTGGAGTGTAGGCAGGGGCTGGGGCTACACCTTC.

The CDR3 DNA sequence: TGTGCTAGTGGTTTTCGGGGCGCTGGGGAGCAGTTCTTC. Translated: CASGFRGAGEQFF. V gene TRBV12-5 combines with J gene TRBJ2-1; D might be TRBD1 or TRBD2, each matching 5 bases. The V gene lost 3 bases and the J gene lost 10 bases, with 13 bases spanning the gap. The CDR3 runs to 13 residues. CDR1 and CDR2 from the germline V gene are LGHNT and FRNRAP.

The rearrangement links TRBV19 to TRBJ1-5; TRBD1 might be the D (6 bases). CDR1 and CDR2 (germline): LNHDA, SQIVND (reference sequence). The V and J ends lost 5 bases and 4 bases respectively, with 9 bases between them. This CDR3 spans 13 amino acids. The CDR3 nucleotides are TGTGCCAGTAGTCGCAGGGGAAATCAGCCCCAGCATTTT. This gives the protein CASSRRGNQPQHF.

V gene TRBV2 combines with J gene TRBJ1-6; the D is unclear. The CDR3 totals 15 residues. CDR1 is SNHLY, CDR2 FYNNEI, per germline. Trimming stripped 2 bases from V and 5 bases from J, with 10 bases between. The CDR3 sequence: CASSESEYNNSPLHF. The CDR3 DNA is TGTGCCAGCAGTGAATCTGAGTATAATAATTCACCCCTCCACTTT.

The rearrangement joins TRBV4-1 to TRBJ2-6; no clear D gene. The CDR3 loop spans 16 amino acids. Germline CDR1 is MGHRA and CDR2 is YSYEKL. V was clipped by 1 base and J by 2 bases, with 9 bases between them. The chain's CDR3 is CASSQVLIPGANVLTF. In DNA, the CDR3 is TGCGCCAGCAGCCAAGTTTTAATCCCTGGGGCCAACGTCCTGACTTTC.

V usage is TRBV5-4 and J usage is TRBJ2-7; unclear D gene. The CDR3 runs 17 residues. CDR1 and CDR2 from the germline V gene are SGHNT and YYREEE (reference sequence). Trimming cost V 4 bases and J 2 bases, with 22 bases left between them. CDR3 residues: CASSPLPRQALTYEQYF. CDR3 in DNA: TGTGCCAGCAGCCCCCTGCCCCGGCAGGCGCTGACCTACGAGCAGTACTTC.

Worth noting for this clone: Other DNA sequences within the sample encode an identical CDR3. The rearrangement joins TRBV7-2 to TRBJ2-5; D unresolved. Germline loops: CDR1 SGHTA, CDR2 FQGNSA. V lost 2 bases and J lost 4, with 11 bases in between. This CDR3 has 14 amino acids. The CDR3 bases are TGTGCCAGCAGCTTAACGGGCCCGAGAGAGACCCAGTACTTC. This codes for CASSLTGPRETQYF.

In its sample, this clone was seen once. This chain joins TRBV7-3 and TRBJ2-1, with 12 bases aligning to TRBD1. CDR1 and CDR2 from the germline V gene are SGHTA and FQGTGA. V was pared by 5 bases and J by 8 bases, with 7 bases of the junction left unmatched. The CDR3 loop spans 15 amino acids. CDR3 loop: CASSRDRGHQDEQFF. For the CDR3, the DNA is TGTGCCAGCAGCAGGGACAGGGGGCATCAGGATGAGCAGTTCTTC.

As DNA, the CDR3 is TGTGCCACCAGCAGGGGGAGTAGGGGACGTCAAGAGACCCAGTACTTC. Its protein is CATSRGSRGRQETQYF. The gene calls are TRBV15 and TRBJ2-5; D possibly uses TRBD1 or TRBD2 (5 bases each). In germline, CDR1 is LNHNV, CDR2 YYDKDF (reference sequence). Trimming shortened V by 3 bases and J by 2 bases, and 16 bases separated the two germline ends. The CDR3 spans 16 residues.

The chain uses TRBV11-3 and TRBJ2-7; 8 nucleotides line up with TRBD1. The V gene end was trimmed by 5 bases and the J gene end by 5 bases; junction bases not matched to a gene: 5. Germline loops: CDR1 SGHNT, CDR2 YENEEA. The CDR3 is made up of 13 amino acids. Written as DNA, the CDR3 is TGTGCCAGCAGCACATCACAGGGGGACGAGCAGTACTTC. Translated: CASSTSQGDEQYF.

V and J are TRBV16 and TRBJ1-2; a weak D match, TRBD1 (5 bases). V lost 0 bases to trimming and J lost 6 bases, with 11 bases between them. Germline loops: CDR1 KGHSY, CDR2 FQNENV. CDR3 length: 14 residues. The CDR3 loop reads CASSQSAGSNGYTF. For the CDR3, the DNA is TGTGCCAGCAGCCAATCGGCAGGGTCTAATGGCTACACCTTC.

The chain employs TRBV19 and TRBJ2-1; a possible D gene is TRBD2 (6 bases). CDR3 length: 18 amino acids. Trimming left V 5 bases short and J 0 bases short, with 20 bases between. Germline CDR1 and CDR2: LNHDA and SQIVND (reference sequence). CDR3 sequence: CASSVYPGTDYSYNEQFF. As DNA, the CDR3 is TGTGCCAGTAGTGTCTACCCCGGGACGGACTACTCCTACAATGAGCAGTTCTTC. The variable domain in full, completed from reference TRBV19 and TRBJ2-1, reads DGGITQSPKYLFRKEGQNVTLSCEQNLNHDAMYWYRQDPGQGLRLIYYSQIVNDFQKGDIAEGYSVSREKKESFPLTVTSAQKNPTAFYLCASSVYPGTDYSYNEQFFGPGTRLTVL.

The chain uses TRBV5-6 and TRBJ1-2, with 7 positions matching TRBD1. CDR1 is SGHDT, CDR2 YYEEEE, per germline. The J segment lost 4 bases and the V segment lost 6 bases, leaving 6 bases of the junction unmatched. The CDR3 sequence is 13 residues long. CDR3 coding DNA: TGTGCCAGCATTCGACAGGGCGCCTATGGCTACACCTTC. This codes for CASIRQGAYGYTF.

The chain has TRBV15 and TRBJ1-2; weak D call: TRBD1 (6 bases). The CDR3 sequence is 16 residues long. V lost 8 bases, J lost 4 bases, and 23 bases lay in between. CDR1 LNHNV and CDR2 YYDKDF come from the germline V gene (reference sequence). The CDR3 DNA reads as TGTGCCACCGGCCCCGACAGGCACCCCCTCGGCTATGGCTACACCTTC. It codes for CATGPDRHPLGYGYTF.

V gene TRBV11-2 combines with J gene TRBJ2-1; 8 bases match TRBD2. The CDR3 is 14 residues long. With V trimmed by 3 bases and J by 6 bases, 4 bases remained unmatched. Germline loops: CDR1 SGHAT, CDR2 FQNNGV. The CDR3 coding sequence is TGTGCCAGCAGCTTGCACGGGAGGGTCAATGAGCAGTTCTTC. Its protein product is CASSLHGRVNEQFF.

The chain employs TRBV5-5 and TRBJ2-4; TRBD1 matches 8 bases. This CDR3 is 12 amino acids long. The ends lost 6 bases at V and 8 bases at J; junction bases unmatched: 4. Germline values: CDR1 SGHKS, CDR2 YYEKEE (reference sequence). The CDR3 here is CASIDRGYIQYF. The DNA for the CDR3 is TGTGCCAGCATCGACAGGGGTTACATTCAGTACTTC.

As DNA, the CDR3 is TGTGCCAGCAGAATGTATAGCAATCAGCCCCAGCATTTT. Translated: CASRMYSNQPQHF. The chain joins TRBV6-5 to TRBJ1-5; D uncertain. The germline V gene encodes CDR1 MNHEY and CDR2 SVGAGI. This CDR3 comprises 13 residues. V shed 6 bases and J shed 0 bases, with 6 bases lying between them.

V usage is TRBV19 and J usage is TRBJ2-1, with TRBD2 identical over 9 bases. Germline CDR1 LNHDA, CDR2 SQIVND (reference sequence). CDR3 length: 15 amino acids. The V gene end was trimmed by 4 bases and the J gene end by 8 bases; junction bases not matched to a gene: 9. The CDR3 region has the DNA TGTGCCAGTAGTAAAAGCGGGGGGCCCGGGCATGAGCAGTTCTTC. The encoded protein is CASSKSGGPGHEQFF.

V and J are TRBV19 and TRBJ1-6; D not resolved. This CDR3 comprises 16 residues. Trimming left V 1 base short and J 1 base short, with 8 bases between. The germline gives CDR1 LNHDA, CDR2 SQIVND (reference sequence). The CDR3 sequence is CASSIVGSSYNSPLHF. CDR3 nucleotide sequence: TGTGCCAGTAGTATAGTGGGATCTTCCTATAATTCACCCCTCCACTTT.

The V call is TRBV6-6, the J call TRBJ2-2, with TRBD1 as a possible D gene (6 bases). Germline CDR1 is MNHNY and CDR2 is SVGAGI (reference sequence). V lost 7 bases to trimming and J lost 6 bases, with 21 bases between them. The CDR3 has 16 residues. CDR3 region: CASNWGPRRRSGELFF. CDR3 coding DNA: TGTGCCAGCAACTGGGGGCCAAGAAGGAGGTCCGGGGAGCTGTTTTTT.

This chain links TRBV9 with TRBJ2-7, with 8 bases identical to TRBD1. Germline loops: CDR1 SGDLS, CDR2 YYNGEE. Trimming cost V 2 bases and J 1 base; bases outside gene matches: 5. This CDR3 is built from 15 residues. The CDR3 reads CASSVDQGASYEQYF. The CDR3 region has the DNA TGTGCCAGCAGCGTCGATCAGGGGGCTTCCTACGAGCAGTACTTC. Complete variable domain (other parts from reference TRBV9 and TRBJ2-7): DSGVTQTPKHLITATGQRVTLRCSPRSGDLSVYWYQQSLDQGLQFLIQYYNGEERAKGNILERFSAQQFPDLHSELNLSSLELGDSALYFCASSVDQGASYEQYFGPGTRLTVT.

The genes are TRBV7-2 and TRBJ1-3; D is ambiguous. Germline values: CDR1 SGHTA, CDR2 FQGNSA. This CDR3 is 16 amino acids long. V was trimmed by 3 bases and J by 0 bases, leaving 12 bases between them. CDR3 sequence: CASSFAGIVSGNTIYF. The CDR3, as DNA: TGTGCCAGCAGCTTCGCAGGTATCGTCTCTGGAAACACCATATATTTT.

The DNA for the CDR3 is TGTGCCAGCAGCCCCTACAGGGGCGGGGGGGCCATGAGGGAGCAGTTCTTC. Residues: CASSPYRGGGAMREQFF. The chain carries TRBV11-3 and TRBJ2-1, with TRBD2 matching over 9 bases. V was pared by 5 bases and J by 10 bases, with 18 bases of the junction left unmatched. This CDR3 is 17 amino acids long. Per germline, CDR1 SGHNT and CDR2 YENEEA.

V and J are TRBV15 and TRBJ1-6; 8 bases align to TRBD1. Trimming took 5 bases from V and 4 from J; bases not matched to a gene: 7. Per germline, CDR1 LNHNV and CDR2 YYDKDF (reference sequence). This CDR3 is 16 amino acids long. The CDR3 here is CATSSGTGSYNSPLHF. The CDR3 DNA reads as TGTGCCACCAGCTCCGGGACAGGATCATATAATTCACCCCTCCACTTT.

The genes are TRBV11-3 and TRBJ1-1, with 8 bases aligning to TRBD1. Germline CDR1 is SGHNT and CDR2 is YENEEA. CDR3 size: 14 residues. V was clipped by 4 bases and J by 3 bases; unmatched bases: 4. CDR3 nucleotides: TGTGCCAGCAGCTCCGGACAGGGACACACTGAAGCTTTCTTT. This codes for CASSSGQGHTEAFF.